This TCR beta chain is drawn from a study of pediatric ulcerative colitis. During colonoscopy, one to two rectal pinch biopsies were collected. Using immunoSEQ multiplex PCR, the repertoire was profiled, and TCRdb retains in-frame clones only, with some absent. The sample has approximately 22,000 clones; about two thirds are singletons. Whole-study findings and limits: No controls had the two rectal clonotypes shared by ulcerative colitis patients.

Details on this clone: Antigen specificity is unknown. Other DNA sequences from this sample encode an identical CDR3 as well.

Germline V gene sequence: CDR1 MNHEY, CDR2 SVGAGI. This CDR3 has 14 amino acids. V gave up 6 bases and J gave up 0 bases; unmatched junction bases: 2. What was sequenced was gut tissue. This rearrangement joins TRBV6-5 to TRBJ2-3; TRBD2 matches 8 bases. This receptor was identified in a boy aged 5-17 years with severe ulcerative colitis. The chain's CDR3 is CASRRGASTDTQYF. Here the CDR3 DNA reads TGTGCCAGCAGGCGGGGGGCGAGCACAGATACGCAGTATTTT.